Listed here are 13 T cell receptor beta chains from one sample, sequenced in a study of response to subunit inactivated influenza vaccine. One entry per CDR3 protein, called by TCRdb with MiXCR from the RT-PCR reads. The sample carries over 300,000 distinct CDR3 sequences, roughly a fifth recorded once. This specimen was PBMCs from blood, taken less than 22 months after vaccination. The source is a man in his fifties or sixties who received an inactivated influenza vaccine.

Worth noting for this clonotype: The final CDR3 position lacks the conserved phenylalanine or tryptophan, pointing to a likely read error. The DNA is omitted, as the CDR3 cannot be located on it reliably, and the CDR3 follows TCRdb's listing. The genes are TRBV21-1 and TRBJ1-5. TRBV21-1 is a recognized pseudogene. Termini included, the CDR3 measures 15 amino acids. The CDR3 region is CASNKAGLDNQPQHS.

This chain connects TRBV12-3 or TRBV12-4 to TRBJ1-6; 8 bases fit TRBD1. V gave up 7 bases and J gave up 2 bases; unmatched junction bases: 4. The length of the CDR3 is 15 residues. The chain's CDR3 is CASNTGGTYNSPLHF. CDR3 nucleotide sequence: TGTGCCAGCAACACAGGGGGGACCTATAATTCACCCCTCCACTTT.

The chain has TRBV7-2 and TRBJ1-2; D gene uncertain. CDR3 size: 12 residues. CDR1 SGHTA and CDR2 FQGNSA come from the germline V gene. V dropped 5 bases and J dropped 6 bases, with 10 bases sitting between them. CDR3 nucleotides: TGTGCCAGCAGCCCGCGGACGGATGGCTACACCTTC. It translates to CASSPRTDGYTF. The entire variable domain, with the rest obtained from reference TRBV7-2 and TRBJ1-2, is as follows: GAGVSQSPSNKVTEKGKDVELRCDPISGHTALYWYRQSLGQGLEFLIYFQGNSAPDKSGLPSDRFSAERTGGSVSTLTIQRTQQEDSAVYLCASSPRTDGYTFGSGTRLTVV.

The V call is TRBV6-2 or TRBV6-3, the J call TRBJ1-1; D unclear. CDR1 MNHEY and CDR2 SVGEGT come from the germline V gene. V was cut by 2 bases and J by 7 bases, with 5 bases left in between. This CDR3 contains 11 residues. CDR3 sequence (DNA): TGTGCCAGCAGTTACCTGGGTGAAGCTTTCTTT. Residues: CASSYLGEAFF.

The chain combines TRBV18 with TRBJ2-5; D not resolved. CDR1 is KGHSH, CDR2 LQKENI, per germline. Trimming pared 3 bases from V and 1 base from J, leaving 9 bases between. The CDR3 contains 14 residues. CDR3 bases: TGTGCCAGCTCACCGGTAGGGCCCCAAGAGACCCAGTACTTC. Translating it yields CASSPVGPQETQYF. Full variable domain (rest looked up from reference TRBV18 and TRBJ2-5): NAGVMQNPRHLVRRRGQEARLRCSPMKGHSHVYWYRQLPEEGLKFMVYLQKENIIDESGMPKERFSAEFPKEGPSILRIQQVVRGDSAAYFCASSPVGPQETQYFGPGTRLLVL.

A few counts support this clonotype. This chain uses TRBV29-1 with TRBJ1-2; possible D gene TRBD1, 5 bases. The V and J ends lost 6 bases and 8 bases respectively, with 10 bases between them. Germline V lookup: CDR1 SQVTM, CDR2 ANQGSEA. This CDR3 spans 10 amino acids. CDR3 sequence reads: CSVRDGGYTF. The DNA of the CDR3 is TGCAGCGTGAGGGACGGGGGCTACACCTTC.

This clonotype occurred many times. This chain joins TRBV20-1 and TRBJ1-3; D call uncertain. Germline V lookup: CDR1 DFQATT, CDR2 SNEGSKA (reference sequence). V dropped 5 bases and J dropped 0 bases, with 8 bases sitting between them. The CDR3 extends over 13 amino acids. This chain's CDR3 is CSASRNSGNTIYF. DNA for the CDR3: TGCAGTGCTTCACGTAACTCTGGAAACACCATATATTTT.

The rearrangement joins TRBV29-1 to TRBJ2-2; D not certain. CDR1 SQVTM and CDR2 ANQGSEA come from the germline V gene. Trimming pared 7 bases from V and 4 bases from J, leaving 10 bases between. This CDR3 contains 12 residues. DNA of the CDR3: TGCAGCGGGATTTTGGGCACCGGGGAGCTGTTTTTT. It is translated as CSGILGTGELFF.

This clonotype was found once. This rearrangement joins TRBV7-8 to TRBJ2-2, with 7 bases lining up with TRBD1. This CDR3 is built from 14 residues. Germline CDR1 is SGHVS and CDR2 is FQNEAQ. After removal of 4 bases from V and 3 bases from J, the junction contained 2 bases not matched to a gene. Here the CDR3 reads CASSWGQYTGELFF. The DNA of the CDR3 is TGTGCCAGCAGCTGGGGACAGTACACCGGGGAGCTGTTTTTT.

In this sample, this clonotype turned up a few times. This chain's CDR3 is CASSQDIGVGYGYTF. The CDR3 region has the DNA TGCGCCAGCAGCCAAGATATTGGGGTGGGCTATGGCTACACCTTC. The gene calls are TRBV4-3 and TRBJ1-2, with D unclear. Germline V gives CDR1 LGHNA, CDR2 YSLEER. Trimming removed 0 bases from V and 4 bases from J, with 12 bases in between. The length of the CDR3 is 15 residues.

The chain recombines TRBV7-2 with TRBJ1-1, with D hard to call. Trimming took off 1 base at V and 4 bases at J, with 7 bases between the two ends. The CDR3 spans 13 residues. The V gene's germline CDR1 is SGHTA and CDR2 FQGNSA. This chain's CDR3 is CASSLVLGTEAFF. CDR3 sequence (DNA): TGTGCCAGCAGCTTAGTATTGGGCACTGAAGCTTTCTTT.

The genes are TRBV5-1 and TRBJ2-6; no clear D. The ends were cut back, 3 bases at V and 4 bases at J, with 14 bases in the middle. Per the germline V gene, CDR1 is SGHRS and CDR2 is YFSETQ. The CDR3 covers 16 residues. The CDR3 sequence: CASSSREGEGANVLTF. The CDR3 DNA reads TGCGCCAGCAGCTCAAGGGAAGGTGAAGGGGCCAACGTCCTGACTTTC.

The rearrangement joins TRBV6-5 to TRBJ2-1; 7 nucleotides match TRBD1. Trimming removed 0 bases from V and 16 bases from J; junction bases left unmatched: 9. CDR1 is MNHEY and CDR2 is SVGAGI in the germline V gene. The CDR3 runs to 13 residues. CDR3 coding DNA: TGTGCCAGCAGTTACTCCGGGACAGTCTACGAATTCTTC. Amino acids: CASSYSGTVYEFF.